The 9 T cell receptor beta chains below come from one sample, sequenced in a study of cytomegalovirus exposure and HLA in healthy donors. The method was immunoSEQ multiplex PCR; TCRdb's version includes in-frame clones alone and lacks a portion of them. Of about 170,000 clones listed, just under 90% were seen once; the top ten hold approximately 10%. Source material: PBMCs. All receptors derive from a woman younger than 30 in good health and CMV-seropositive.

The rearrangement uses TRBV9 and TRBJ2-1, with 9 bases identical to TRBD2. CDR3 length: 16 amino acids. V lost 0 bases, J lost 8 bases, and 9 bases stayed unmatched. Germline CDR1 is SGDLS and CDR2 is YYNGEE. CDR3 DNA sequence: TGTGCCAGCAGCGTAGTTGGGACTAGCAGTACGGATGAGCAGTTCTTC. Translated: CASSVVGTSSTDEQFF. Full variable domain (remainder filled in from reference TRBV9 and TRBJ2-1): DSGVTQTPKHLITATGQRVTLRCSPRSGDLSVYWYQQSLDQGLQFLIQYYNGEERAKGNILERFSAQQFPDLHSELNLSSLELGDSALYFCASSVVGTSSTDEQFFGPGTRLTVL.

The rearrangement links TRBV27 to TRBJ2-5; D is perhaps TRBD2 (6 bases). CDR3 size: 16 residues. CDR1 is MNHEY, CDR2 SMNVEV, per germline (reference sequence). V was trimmed by 3 bases and J by 2 bases, leaving 16 bases between them. The CDR3 protein is CASSFGSGLGQETQYF. The CDR3 DNA is TGTGCCAGCAGTTTCGGTAGCGGTTTGGGACAAGAGACCCAGTACTTC.

This chain connects TRBV9 to TRBJ1-1; 8 bases match TRBD1. V was clipped by 4 bases and J by 1 base; unmatched bases: 12. CDR3 length: 17 amino acids. The V gene's germline CDR1 is SGDLS and CDR2 YYNGEE. The CDR3, as DNA: TGTGCCAGCAGCCCAGGACAGGGTGGAGGAAAGAACACTGAAGCTTTCTTT. Translated, it gives CASSPGQGGGKNTEAFF.

The chain joins TRBV7-9 to TRBJ1-1; perhaps TRBD1 as D (6 bases). V was trimmed by 4 bases and J by 5 bases, leaving 14 bases between them. The CDR3 is made up of 14 amino acids. Per the germline V gene, CDR1 is SEHNR and CDR2 is FQNEAQ (reference sequence). CDR3 sequence reads: CASSSRGLETEAFF. The CDR3 DNA reads TGTGCCAGCAGCTCCAGGGGCCTGGAGACTGAAGCTTTCTTT.

The chain carries TRBV2 and TRBJ1-4, with a possible D match to TRBD1 (5 bases). Trimming took 7 bases from V and 3 from J, leaving 9 bases between them. CDR3 length: 13 amino acids. Germline V lookup: CDR1 SNHLY, CDR2 FYNNEI. In nucleotides, the CDR3 is TGTGCCAGCAACCGACAGTCTAATGAAAAACTGTTTTTT. Amino acids: CASNRQSNEKLFF.

V is TRBV4-1 and J is TRBJ2-3, with 8 bases matching TRBD2. In germline, CDR1 is MGHRA, CDR2 YSYEKL. Germline trimming cut 8 bases from V and 5 bases from J; bases unmatched to any gene: 9. CDR3 length: 14 amino acids. CDR3 in DNA: TGCGCCAGCGATGCGGGCCGGGGGGGAGATACGCAGTATTTT. It is translated as CASDAGRGGDTQYF.

The rearrangement links TRBV5-1 to TRBJ2-6, with D tentatively TRBD2 (5 bases). The CDR3 loop spans 16 amino acids. The germline CDR1 and CDR2 sequences are SGHRS and YFSETQ. The V end lost 0 bases, the J end lost 4 bases, and 11 bases lay between the germline ends. The CDR3 spells CASSLDKPGGANVLTF. CDR3 bases: TGCGCCAGCAGCTTGGACAAGCCGGGAGGGGCCAACGTCCTGACTTTC.

With respect to this clone: Other DNA sequences in the sample encode the same CDR3. The CDR3 DNA reads as TGTGCCAGCTCACCGACTAGCGGCTACGAGCAGTACTTC. It translates to CASSPTSGYEQYF. The rearrangement uses TRBV18 and TRBJ2-7; 9 bases are a match to TRBD2. The germline V gene has CDR1 KGHSH and CDR2 LQKENI. The V segment lost 3 bases and the J segment 3 bases; nucleotides outside the gene matches: 0. CDR3 length: 13 amino acids. The whole variable domain, filled in from reference TRBV18 and TRBJ2-7, reads NAGVMQNPRHLVRRRGQEARLRCSPMKGHSHVYWYRQLPEEGLKFMVYLQKENIIDESGMPKERFSAEFPKEGPSILRIQQVVRGDSAAYFCASSPTSGYEQYFGPGTRLTVT.

The V and J genes are TRBV29-1 and TRBJ1-1; 7 nucleotides line up with TRBD1. The V gene's germline CDR1 is SQVTM and CDR2 ANQGSEA. The CDR3 extends over 13 amino acids. Trimming took 6 bases from V and 3 from J; bases not matched to a gene: 7. The DNA of the CDR3 is TGCAGCGTGGCAACAGGGGCGCACACTGAAGCTTTCTTT. Translating gives CSVATGAHTEAFF.